The 7 T cell receptor beta chains below come from one sample, sequenced in a study of PD-L1 blockade in urothelial cancer. Specified time point: pretreatment peripheral blood. Profiling relied on immunoSEQ multiplex PCR, and the TCRdb table lists in-frame clones only, not all of them. The sample lists 55,000 to 80,000 clones, roughly 79% occurring once. The material sequenced was PBMCs, taken around atezolizumab (anti-PD-L1) treatment. Source of these receptors: an older man with urothelial cancer.

V is TRBV30 and J is TRBJ2-5; D might be TRBD1 (5 bases). The ends were cut back, 8 bases at V and 3 bases at J, with 19 bases in the middle. Germline V gene sequence: CDR1 GTSNPN, CDR2 SVGIG (reference sequence). This CDR3 has 14 residues. The CDR3 protein is CAGRPGYSKETQYF. CDR3 DNA: TGTGCCGGCAGGCCAGGGTATTCCAAAGAGACCCAGTACTTC.

The rearrangement uses TRBV15 and TRBJ2-1; 7 bases line up with TRBD1. Germline CDR1 LNHNV, CDR2 YYDKDF (reference sequence). The CDR3 has 16 amino acids. V dropped 6 bases and J dropped 10; count of bases not matched to a gene: 18. Here the CDR3 reads CATRDTGTESLGEQFF. The CDR3 DNA reads TGTGCCACCAGGGATACCGGGACAGAGTCCCTGGGGGAGCAGTTCTTC.

The CDR3 protein is CASSSTLSDTQYF. CDR3 nucleotide sequence: TGCGCCAGCAGCTCTACTTTGTCGGATACGCAGTATTTT. This chain links TRBV5-1 with TRBJ2-3; D uncertain. CDR3 length: 13 residues. From germline, CDR1 is SGHRS and CDR2 YFSETQ. Deletions cut 3 bases from V and 6 bases from J, with 11 bases between.

The table lists this clone with a few counts. The rearrangement uses TRBV4-1 and TRBJ2-1; 10 bases fit TRBD2. V lost 1 base to trimming and J lost 5 bases; unmatched junction nucleotides: 5. There are 16 residues in the CDR3. From germline, CDR1 is MGHRA and CDR2 YSYEKL. The CDR3 DNA sequence: TGCGCCAGCAGCCAAGCAGGACTAGCGGACGACAATGAGCAGTTCTTC. Its protein product is CASSQAGLADDNEQFF.

The V gene is TRBV28, the J gene TRBJ2-7, with D possibly TRBD1 on 5 matching bases. V was shortened by 2 bases and J by 4 bases, with 9 bases between the two germline ends. The CDR3 has 13 amino acids. Germline CDR1 is MDHEN and CDR2 is SYDVKM. CDR3 loop: CASSLDSPYEQYF. DNA for the CDR3: TGTGCCAGCAGTTTAGACAGCCCGTACGAGCAGTACTTC.

This chain connects TRBV6-1 to TRBJ1-1, with D unresolved. Per germline, CDR1 MNHNS and CDR2 SASEGT. Trimming took 2 bases from V and 1 from J, leaving 5 bases between them. This CDR3 comprises 13 residues. The CDR3 loop is CASSESENTEAFF. The CDR3 DNA sequence: TGTGCCAGCAGTGAATCAGAGAACACTGAAGCTTTCTTT.

The rearrangement uses TRBV19 and TRBJ1-1; 7 bases fit TRBD1. The V and J ends lost 4 bases and 1 base, in that order; junction bases with no gene match: 9. Germline V gives CDR1 LNHDA, CDR2 SQIVND (reference sequence). CDR3 length: 16 residues. The CDR3 coding sequence is TGTGCCAGTAGTACATCAACAAGACAGGGGAACACTGAAGCTTTCTTT. It encodes CASSTSTRQGNTEAFF.